Presented here are 2 T cell receptor beta chains from one specimen sequenced in a study of OX40 agonist ivuxolimab in advanced cancers. Sequencing used immunoSEQ multiplex PCR; TCRdb keeps in-frame clones, though not all of them. The sample has about 38,000 clones, around 93% seen once. The sequencing used CD4+ or CD8+ T cells sorted from blood, collected in a trial of the OX40 agonist ivuxolimab. The receptors were sampled from an adult with an advanced solid tumor such as melanoma, head and neck, liver or kidney cancer.

The chain joins TRBV7-9 to TRBJ2-5, with D unclear. The CDR3 is 11 residues long. Trimming cost V 8 bases and J 0 bases, with 4 bases left between them. Per germline, CDR1 SEHNR and CDR2 FQNEAQ (reference sequence). The DNA of the CDR3 is TGTGCCAGCTCTTACCAAGAGACCCAGTACTTC. Translating gives CASSYQETQYF.

This rearrangement joins TRBV27 to TRBJ1-1; D is unclear. Germline CDR1 is MNHEY and CDR2 is SMNVEV (reference sequence). The V end was cut by 6 bases, the J end by 8 bases, with 10 bases between. CDR3 length: 11 amino acids. The CDR3 DNA reads TGTGCCAGCAGCCGAGGCATGGAAGCTTTCTTT. Its protein product is CASSRGMEAFF.